This is a list of T cell receptor beta chains from one sample in a study of cytomegalovirus exposure and HLA in healthy donors. TCRdb's table, derived via immunoSEQ multiplex PCR, lists solely in-frame clones and lacks some. Of 180,000 or so clones listed, about 85% are singletons. Input material: PBMCs. The receptors come from a girl aged 10-17 years in good health and CMV-seropositive. The CDR3 runs from the conserved cysteine through the conserved F or W. The D gene is left open where the match is weak. The listing skips clone size in some rows; elsewhere it reads once, few, many or a size class.

CDR3 | DNA | size | D | J | V
CAWSGEAEAFF | TGTGCCTGGAGTGGGGAGGCTGAAGCTTTCTTT | NA | NA | TRBJ1-1 | TRBV30
CSVYKSRDPGYTF | TGCAGCGTTTATAAGTCCAGGGATCCCGGCTACACCTTC | NA | NA | TRBJ1-2 | TRBV29-1
CASSQQPRASGGRLSEQYF | TGCGCCAGCAGCCAACAACCCCGGGCTAGTGGCGGGAGATTGAGCGAGCAGTACTTC | NA | TRBD2 | TRBJ2-7 | TRBV4-3
CASSVRASGHSTDTQYF | TGCGCCAGCAGCGTGCGAGCTAGCGGCCATAGCACAGATACGCAGTATTTT | NA | TRBD2 | TRBJ2-3 | TRBV5-1
CASSFPRGEAFF | TGTGCCAGCAGTTTCCCCCGAGGTGAAGCTTTCTTT | few | NA | TRBJ1-1 | TRBV6-5
CASSSPGLSTDTQYF | TGTGCCAGCAGTTCACCGGGACTTAGCACAGATACGCAGTATTTT | NA | NA | TRBJ2-3 | TRBV27
CASSLGDTGELFF | TGTGCCAGCAGCTTAGGGGACACCGGGGAGCTGTTTTTT | NA | NA | TRBJ2-2 | TRBV4-2
CASSYEDFTEAFF | TGTGCCAGCAGTTACGAGGATTTCACTGAAGCTTTCTTT | NA | NA | TRBJ1-1 | TRBV6-6
CASSWGVGDQPQHF | TGTGCCAGCAGCTGGGGCGTTGGGGATCAGCCCCAGCATTTT | NA | NA | TRBJ1-5 | TRBV7-2
CASSEEGTAYGYTF | TGTGCCAGCAGTGAAGAAGGGACTGCTTATGGCTACACCTTC | few | NA | TRBJ1-2 | TRBV6-1
CASRNQGGLSSEQYF | TGTGCCAGCAGAAATCAGGGAGGGCTAAGCTCCGAGCAGTACTTC | once | TRBD2 | TRBJ2-7 | TRBV6-5
CASNGTGDFWCNQPQHF | TGCGCCAGCAACGGGACAGGGGACTTTTGGTGCAATCAGCCCCAGCATTTT | NA | TRBD1 | TRBJ1-5 | TRBV23-1
CASSYYLAGSSTDTQYF | TGCGCCAGCAGCTATTATCTAGCGGGGTCCAGCACAGATACGCAGTATTTT | NA | TRBD2 | TRBJ2-3 | TRBV5-1
CASSIEAGISYNEQFF | TGTGCCAGTAGTATAGAGGCGGGCATATCCTACAATGAGCAGTTCTTC | few | NA | TRBJ2-1 | TRBV19
CASSVFSPSTDTQYF | TGTGCCAGCAGCGTATTCTCCCCTAGCACAGATACGCAGTATTTT | NA | NA | TRBJ2-3 | TRBV9
CASSLGTSGSTVYEQYF | TGTGCCAGCAGCCTAGGGACTAGCGGGAGTACCGTGTACGAGCAGTACTTC | once | TRBD2 | TRBJ2-7 | TRBV7-9
CASSLSWTVNTEAFF | TGTGCCAGCAGTTTATCCTGGACAGTGAACACTGAAGCTTTCTTT | NA | NA | TRBJ1-1 | TRBV27
CASSYGTGAYGYTF | TGTGCCAGCAGTTACGGGACAGGGGCCTATGGCTACACCTTC | NA | TRBD1 | TRBJ1-2 | TRBV2
CASRESNQPQHF | TGTGCCAGTAGGGAGAGCAATCAGCCCCAGCATTTT | NA | NA | TRBJ1-5 | TRBV19
CASSSFLGQAPNSRLSYEQYF | TGTGCCAGCAGTTCCTTCTTGGGGCAGGCCCCCAATAGCCGACTCAGTTACGAGCAGTACTTC | once | NA | TRBJ2-7 | TRBV28
CASSRTALGEKLFF | TGTGCCAGCAGTAGGACAGCACTGGGGGAAAAACTGTTTTTT | NA | NA | TRBJ1-4 | TRBV2
CASSLGAGGYEQYF | TGTGCCAGCAGCTTAGGGGCAGGGGGGTACGAGCAGTACTTC | NA | NA | TRBJ2-7 | TRBV7-3
CASSESGTGPPYEQYF | TGCGCCAGCAGCGAATCCGGGACAGGTCCCCCCTACGAGCAGTACTTC | NA | TRBD1 | TRBJ2-7 | TRBV4-1
CASSFPGEGYGYTF | TGCGCCAGCAGCTTCCCGGGTGAGGGCTATGGCTACACCTTC | NA | NA | TRBJ1-2 | TRBV5-1
CASSPGGQGLEYEQFF | TGTGCCAGCAGTCCCGGGGGACAGGGACTGGAGTATGAGCAGTTCTTC | once | TRBD1 | TRBJ2-1 | TRBV28
CASAEKGGAFF | TGTGCTAGTGCCGAAAAGGGAGGTGCTTTCTTT | NA | NA | TRBJ1-1 | TRBV12-5
CASGLVREFGNTIYF | TGTGCTAGTGGTTTGGTACGAGAGTTTGGAAACACCATATATTTT | many | NA | TRBJ1-3 | TRBV12-5
CASSQVPQGTRQPQHF | TGCGCCAGCAGCCAAGTTCCACAGGGGACTAGGCAGCCCCAGCATTTT | NA | TRBD1 | TRBJ1-5 | TRBV4-1
CSVTGLAGGRDTQYF | TGCAGCGTTACGGGACTAGCGGGAGGTAGAGATACGCAGTATTTT | NA | TRBD2 | TRBJ2-3 | TRBV29-1
CASSQVTSGSYEQYF | TGCGCCAGCAGCCAAGTTACTAGCGGTTCCTACGAGCAGTACTTC | NA | TRBD2 | TRBJ2-7 | TRBV4-1